This T cell receptor (beta chain) was sequenced for a study of blood T cell repertoires in COVID-19. At the level of the study: Samples came from the United States, Italy and Spain, spanning acute and convalescent COVID-19.

As originally analysed: Reference gene primer amplification yielded estimated nucleated cell counts. TCRdb's table, derived via immunoSEQ multiplex PCR, lists solely in-frame clones and lacks some. That table gives V, J and clone size, and the DNA gave D and trimming. Among approximately 50,000 clones listed, less than 80% were seen once. The germline V gene has CDR1 KGHSH and CDR2 LQKENI. V lost 3 bases and J lost 4; bases outside the gene matches: 12. The CDR3 has 17 residues. The chain recombines TRBV18 with TRBJ1-3; 7 nucleotides agree with TRBD1. The clonotype originates from a man between 65 and 80 years old with acute or convalescent COVID-19. Input material: peripheral blood. The CDR3 region is CASSPYRGRGEGNTIYF. The CDR3 DNA sequence: TGTGCCAGCTCACCCTACCGGGGCAGGGGGGAAGGAAACACCATATATTTT.